This T cell receptor (beta chain) is drawn from a study of human T cells and chemical hapten exposure. MiXCR was run by TCRdb on the RACE reads, yielding one entry per CDR3 protein. The sample lists approximately 100,000 distinct CDR3 sequences, approximately 11% occurring once. Germline CDR1 is SGHAT and CDR2 is FQNNGV. The trim removed 1 base at V and 3 bases at J, leaving 14 bases unmatched. CDR3 size: 19 residues. This clonotype has ten or more counts. The antigen is unknown. Time point: patch test 1, 2 weeks after DPC sensitization. Treatment: therapeutic diphenylcyclopropenone sensitization with weekly scalp DPC. Unfractionated whole blood was the source of the extracted total RNA. Study-level points and caveats: In comparison with controls, expanded TCRs gave rise to a significantly larger number of large CDR3 similarity clusters.

This chain links TRBV11-2 with TRBJ2-7, with TRBD2 matching over 11 bases. The source was whole blood, collected in connection with sensitization to the hapten diphenylcyclopropenone (DPC). This receptor was identified in a woman in her 40s with alopecia areata. Some clones in this sample may be carry-over from other donors' samples. CDR3 DNA sequence: TGTGCCAGCAGCTTAGCCTCCCCAAGACTTAGCGGGAGGGACTACGAGCAGTACTTC. Translating gives CASSLASPRLSGRDYEQYF.